This passage covers 16 T cell receptor beta chains from one sample sequenced in a study of spatial heterogeneity in lung cancer. Specified time point: sample taken at primary tumor resection. The study sequenced unsorted whole RNA from tumor, nontumor lung or frozen PBMC. Via MiXCR, TCRdb re-called the 5' RACE reads, giving one row per CDR3 protein. The table records tens of thousands of distinct CDR3 sequences, approximately 12% of them present only once. Sequenced material: PBMCs, taken at surgery. The source of these receptors is a male donor with early-stage non-small cell lung cancer.

The chain uses TRBV5-4 and TRBJ2-2, with a possible D match to TRBD2 (6 bases). Between the trimmed V and J ends, which lost 4 bases and 5 bases, there was a span of 12 bases. This CDR3 region has 14 residues. CDR1 is SGHNT and CDR2 is YYREEE in the germline V gene (reference sequence). The CDR3 coding sequence is TGTGCCAGCAGCAGTACTAGCTTTACCGGGGAGCTGTTTTTT. Encoded protein: CASSSTSFTGELFF. Supplemented by reference TRBV5-4 and TRBJ2-2, the full variable domain reads ETGVTQSPTHLIKTRGQQVTLRCSSQSGHNTVSWYQQALGQGPQFIFQYYREEENGRGNFPPRFSGLQFPNYSSELNVNALELDDSALYLCASSSTSFTGELFFGEGSRLTVL.

This clonotype has just a few counts. The chain carries TRBV18 and TRBJ2-3, with D hard to call. The CDR3 sequence is 13 residues long. CDR1 and CDR2 (germline): KGHSH, LQKENI. Trimming shortened V by 6 bases and J by 4 bases, and 11 bases separated the two germline ends. The CDR3 bases are TGTGCCAGCTCCGCGTCGGGCGCAGATACGCAGTATTTT. It yields the protein CASSASGADTQYF.

This clonotype was picked up a small number of times. V is TRBV7-3 and J is TRBJ2-7, with TRBD2 matching 8 bases. The germline CDR1 and CDR2 sequences are SGHTA and FQGTGA. CDR3 length: 15 amino acids. Losses at the gene ends were 3 bases for V and 0 bases for J; bases not matched to a gene: 4. The CDR3 DNA is TGTGCCAGCAGCTTCTCGAGCGGGAGCTCCTACGAGCAGTACTTC. As protein: CASSFSSGSSYEQYF. The entire variable domain, with the rest obtained from reference TRBV7-3 and TRBJ2-7, is as follows: GAGVSQTPSNKVTEKGKYVELRCDPISGHTALYWYRQSLGQGPEFLIYFQGTGAADDSGLPNDRFFAVRPEGSVSTLKIQRTERGDSAVYLCASSFSSGSSYEQYFGPGTRLTVT.

This clonotype has only a few counts. The chain recombines TRBV7-2 with TRBJ1-2; 7 nucleotides agree with TRBD1. The CDR3 has 14 amino acids. With V trimmed by 4 bases and J by 8 bases, 10 bases remained unmatched. The germline gives CDR1 SGHTA, CDR2 FQGNSA. The CDR3 region has the DNA TGTGCCAGCAGCTCCCAGGGGGGGGCAGGCGGCTACACCTTC. Translated, it gives CASSSQGGAGGYTF. The variable domain in full, completed from reference TRBV7-2 and TRBJ1-2, reads GAGVSQSPSNKVTEKGKDVELRCDPISGHTALYWYRQSLGQGLEFLIYFQGNSAPDKSGLPSDRFSAERTGGSVSTLTIQRTQQEDSAVYLCASSSQGGAGGYTFGSGTRLTVV.

This clonotype was counted many times. The CDR3 DNA follows: TGTGCCAGCAGCCAAGTAGACAGACCTTATAGCAATCAGCCCCAGCATTTT. Its protein product is CASSQVDRPYSNQPQHF. The genes are TRBV14 and TRBJ1-5; TRBD1 might be the D (5 bases). The V end was cut by 1 base, the J end by 0 bases, with 13 bases between. Germline V gene sequence: CDR1 SGHDN, CDR2 FVKESK. CDR3 length: 17 residues.

The chain has TRBV3-1 and TRBJ2-1; maybe TRBD2 (7 bases). Germline V gives CDR1 LGHDT, CDR2 YNNKEL (reference sequence). This CDR3 contains 16 residues. With 1 base removed from V and 4 bases from J, the gap between germline ends came to 14 bases. This CDR3 reads CASSQVGGARYNEQFF. The DNA for the CDR3 is TGTGCCAGCAGCCAAGTAGGGGGGGCAAGATACAATGAGCAGTTCTTC.

This clonotype was found many times. V and J are TRBV15 and TRBJ2-5; TRBD2 aligns across 9 bases. V was pared by 1 base and J by 5 bases, with 11 bases of the junction left unmatched. The CDR3 contains 17 residues. CDR1 LNHNV and CDR2 YYDKDF come from the germline V gene (reference sequence). The CDR3 DNA is TGTGCCACCAGCAGAGTATTCACGCGGGAGGGCCGGGAGACCCAGTACTTC. It translates to CATSRVFTREGRETQYF.

This clonotype was seen a handful of times. This sequence joins TRBV7-8 and TRBJ1-5; D unclear. The CDR3 length is 12 residues. Germline V gives CDR1 SGHVS, CDR2 FQNEAQ. V was cut by 0 bases and J by 7 bases, with 4 bases left in between. The CDR3 bases are TGTGCCAGCAGCTTAGCGAGCCAGCCCCAGCATTTT. It is translated as CASSLASQPQHF.

This chain connects TRBV12-3 or TRBV12-4 to TRBJ1-5; D is undetermined. V was pared by 6 bases and J by 4 bases, with 4 bases between. This CDR3 is built from 11 residues. The CDR3 nucleotides read TGTGCCAGCAGCATAAATCAGCCCCAGCATTTT. This encodes CASSINQPQHF.

The CDR3 nucleotides are TGCAGTGTTCGCAGGGGTTTTAACACTGAAGCTTTCTTT. Translation gives CSVRRGFNTEAFF. The gene calls are TRBV20-1 and TRBJ1-1, with D possibly matching TRBD1 (6 bases). This CDR3 spans 13 amino acids. Germline CDR1 and CDR2: DFQATT and SNEGSKA (reference sequence). Trimming pared 7 bases from V and 2 bases from J, leaving 14 bases between.

The chain is built from TRBV10-3 and TRBJ1-1; D remains unclear. Germline-derived CDR1 and CDR2 are ENHRY and SYGVKD. Trimming took 3 bases from V and 2 from J, leaving 7 bases between them. This CDR3 contains 13 residues. The CDR3 bases are TGTGCCATCAGTGATCCGAGAAACACTGAAGCTTTCTTT. Its translation is CAISDPRNTEAFF.

This clonotype appeared a few times. This chain connects TRBV10-1 to TRBJ2-5; 8 bases match TRBD1. The CDR3 loop spans 14 amino acids. The V segment lost 3 bases and the J segment 5 bases; nucleotides outside the gene matches: 5. Per germline, CDR1 WNHNN and CDR2 SYGVQD (reference sequence). Here the CDR3 reads CASSEDRGAETQYF. The CDR3 DNA sequence: TGCGCCAGCAGTGAAGACAGGGGAGCCGAGACCCAGTACTTC.

The J gene is TRBJ2-5, the V gene TRBV6-6, with TRBD1 matching 8 bases. Losses at the gene ends were 0 bases for V and 5 bases for J; bases not matched to a gene: 5. CDR1 is MNHNY and CDR2 is SVGAGI in the germline V gene (reference sequence). This CDR3 has 15 amino acids. CDR3 loop: CASSYSAGGRETQYF. CDR3 nucleotides: TGTGCCAGCAGTTACTCCGCAGGGGGCCGGGAGACCCAGTACTTC.

The rearrangement uses TRBV18 and TRBJ2-2; D not resolved. The CDR3 totals 12 residues. Germline CDR1 is KGHSH and CDR2 is LQKENI. V lost 7 bases and J 6 bases, leaving 9 bases between the germline ends. The CDR3 bases are TGTGCCAGCTTCACTGGGGCCGGGGAGCTGTTTTTT. This translates into CASFTGAGELFF.

V usage is TRBV7-2 and J usage is TRBJ2-7; D may be TRBD1 or TRBD2 (6 bases each). CDR1 and CDR2 (germline): SGHTA, FQGNSA. There are 14 residues in the CDR3. V lost 5 bases, J lost 7 bases, and 18 bases lay in between. The CDR3 DNA is TGTGCCAGCAGCCCACGGGACACTCGGGGGGAGCAGTACTTC. Its translation is CASSPRDTRGEQYF. The full variable domain, in which reference TRBV7-2 and TRBJ2-7 provide the parts outside the CDR3, is GAGVSQSPSNKVTEKGKDVELRCDPISGHTALYWYRQSLGQGLEFLIYFQGNSAPDKSGLPSDRFSAERTGGSVSTLTIQRTQQEDSAVYLCASSPRDTRGEQYFGPGTRLTVT.

This chain uses TRBV11-2 with TRBJ2-3, with TRBD1 identical over 7 bases. The CDR3 is 16 amino acids. CDR1 is SGHAT, CDR2 FQNNGV, per germline. V trimming: 5 bases; J trimming: 0 bases; junction bases outside the gene matches: 8. The CDR3 DNA is TGTGCCAGCAGCCCCAGGGGGAGTGCTAGCACAGATACGCAGTATTTT. This translates into CASSPRGSASTDTQYF.